Listed below are T cell receptor beta chains from one sample, sequenced in a study of neurological immune-mediated disorders. TCRdb ran MiXCR on the 5' RACE reads and lists one entry per CDR3 protein. The sample has 15,000 to 20,000 distinct CDR3 sequences, 2.6% seen once; the top ten hold 5.5%. Sequencing was carried out using PBMCs. All receptors come from a woman in her late teens or twenties with multiple sclerosis. The CDR3 runs from the conserved cysteine through the conserved F or W. The D gene is left open where the match is weak. Only part of the rows carry a size: once, few, many, or a class if the clone is expanded.

j_call,v_call,clone_size,d_call,cdr3_nt,cdr3_aa
TRBJ1-5,TRBV6-2/TRBV6-3,many,NA,TGTGCCACCGGGATGAGTAGCAATCAGCCCCAGCATTTT,CATGMSSNQPQHF
TRBJ2-2,TRBV5-1,many,TRBD2,TGCGCCAGCAGCTTGAGCGGGGGGATAGGCGGGGAGCTGTTTTTT,CASSLSGGIGGELFF
TRBJ1-6,TRBV3-1,many,NA,TGTGCCAGCAGCCAAGGCAGGGATTCACCCCTCAACTTT,CASSQGRDSPLNF
TRBJ1-1,TRBV20-1,many,TRBD1,TGCAGTGCTAGAACCGGGACAGGGCGGAGCACTGAAGCTTTCTTT,CSARTGTGRSTEAFF
TRBJ2-3,TRBV3-1,many,NA,TGTGCCAGCAGCCCCCAAGAAGGACCCACAGATACGCAGTATTTT,CASSPQEGPTDTQYF
TRBJ2-4,TRBV9,many,TRBD1,TGTGCCAGCAGCGCTGGACAGGGCTCTGGCAAAAACATTCAGTACTTC,CASSAGQGSGKNIQYF
TRBJ2-5,TRBV11-2,few,TRBD2,TGTGCCAGCAGCTCCGGACTAGCGGGTGTGTACCAAGAGACCCAGTACTTC,CASSSGLAGVYQETQYF
TRBJ1-1,TRBV7-9,many,NA,TGTGCCAGCTCCCGACAGGAGAACACTGAAGCTTTCTTT,CASSRQENTEAFF
TRBJ2-3,TRBV9,NA,NA,TGTGCCAGCAGCGTAGCCAGGGGAGATACGCAGTATTTT,CASSVARGDTQYF
TRBJ1-1,TRBV7-2,NA,NA,TGTGCCAGCAGCTTAGTGGCCAAGGGGAGCACTGAAGCTTTCTTT,CASSLVAKGSTEAFF
TRBJ2-5,TRBV5-4,many,NA,TGTGCCAGCAGCCTTTCTGGGGGCAGAGAGACCCAGTACTTC,CASSLSGGRETQYF
TRBJ2-3,TRBV20-1,many,NA,TGCAGTGCTAGTTGGGTAATGGATAACACAGATACGCAGTATTTT,CSASWVMDNTDTQYF
TRBJ2-1,TRBV21-1,many,NA,TGTGCCAGCAGCAAAGACAGGGTCAATTGGGATGAGCAGTTCTTC,CASSKDRVNWDEQFF
TRBJ1-5,TRBV7-6,NA,TRBD1,TGTGCCAGCAGCAGTAGTCCCGGGACAGGACGAAGTGACCAGCCCCAGCATTTT,CASSSSPGTGRSDQPQHF
TRBJ2-1,TRBV7-7,NA,NA,TGTGCTAGCAGCCCGCGACTTTTCGGCTTGGGCTACAATGAGCAGTTCTTC,CASSPRLFGLGYNEQFF
TRBJ1-1,TRBV5-1,many,NA,TGCGCCAGCAATCACGGGAACACTGAAGCTTTCTTT,CASNHGNTEAFF
TRBJ2-1,TRBV3-1,many,NA,TGTGCCAGCAGCCCGTGGAAGGGGGACTACAATGAGCAGTTCTTC,CASSPWKGDYNEQFF
TRBJ2-6,TRBV20-1,many,NA,TGCAGTGCTAGTACGGGCGCGTCTGGGGCCAACGTCCTGACTTTC,CSASTGASGANVLTF
TRBJ1-1,TRBV20-1,many,NA,TGCAGTGCTAGATTGAACACTGAAGCTTTCTTT,CSARLNTEAFF
TRBJ2-1,TRBV12-3/TRBV12-4,many,TRBD1,TGTGCCACCCTACCGACGGACAGGGGAGTGGAGCAGTTCTTC,CATLPTDRGVEQFF
TRBJ2-5,TRBV19,many,NA,TGTGCCAGTAGTACGCGACGGGGACAAGAGACCCAGTACTTC,CASSTRRGQETQYF
TRBJ2-3,TRBV30,NA,TRBD2,TGTGCCTGGATCCTGGGGGGGGACACAGATACGCAGTATTTT,CAWILGGDTDTQYF
TRBJ2-3,TRBV4-3,many,NA,TGCGCCAGCAGCCCACTAGGGGGAGGAACAGATACGCAGTATTTT,CASSPLGGGTDTQYF
TRBJ1-2,TRBV12-3/TRBV12-4,many,NA,TGTGCCAGCAGTTTATCGGGTGGCTATGGCTACACCTTC,CASSLSGGYGYTF
TRBJ1-5,TRBV12-3/TRBV12-4,many,TRBD1,TGTGCCAGCAGAAAAGGGACAGTCAATCAGCCCCAGCATTTT,CASRKGTVNQPQHF
TRBJ2-5,TRBV5-6,medium-sized,NA,TGTGCCAGCAGCTTGGCCTTCCTAATGTACCAAGAGACCCAGTACTTC,CASSLAFLMYQETQYF
TRBJ2-4,TRBV29-1,many,NA,TGCAGCGTTGAAAAGGTGACAGGGAGGTGGATTCAGTACTTC,CSVEKVTGRWIQYF
TRBJ2-3,TRBV29-1,many,NA,TGCAGCGGTCTCCCTCGGGGGACAGATACGCAGTATTTT,CSGLPRGTDTQYF
TRBJ2-3,TRBV12-3/TRBV12-4,many,NA,TGTGCCAGCAGTTCTACGACAGGTACAGATACGCAGTATTTT,CASSSTTGTDTQYF
TRBJ1-5,TRBV20-1,many,NA,TGCAGTGCTTCGACAGATAGCAATCAGCCCCAGCATTTT,CSASTDSNQPQHF
TRBJ1-5,TRBV20-1,many,TRBD1,TGCAGTGCAGGATCAGGGGGGATTATGTCCCAGCATTTT,CSAGSGGIMSQHF
TRBJ2-2,TRBV18,NA,TRBD1,TGTGCCAGCTCACCAAGGGACAGGAAGACCGGGGAGCTGTTTTTT,CASSPRDRKTGELFF
TRBJ2-1,TRBV14,many,TRBD2,TGTGCCAGCAGCCAACAGACTAGCGGGGACTCACTCGTTTTCGGGAATGAGCAGTTCTTC,CASSQQTSGDSLVFGNEQFF
TRBJ2-2,TRBV29-1,many,TRBD2,TGCAGCGTTGAAAGGCTAGCGGTAGACACCGGGGAGCTGTTTTTT,CSVERLAVDTGELFF
TRBJ2-5,TRBV9,many,NA,TGTGCCAGCAGCGTAAATCTATTGACGACCCAGTACTTC,CASSVNLLTTQYF
TRBJ1-1,TRBV7-6,NA,NA,TGTGCCAGCAGCTTTACCAGTAACACTGAAGCTTTCTTT,CASSFTSNTEAFF
TRBJ1-2,TRBV6-5,many,NA,TGTGCCAGCAGTTACAAGGGCAGGGACTATGGCTACACCTTC,CASSYKGRDYGYTF
TRBJ2-5,TRBV14,many,NA,TGTGCCAGCAGCCAGGCTAGGGCAGAGACCCAGTACTTC,CASSQARAETQYF
TRBJ2-5,TRBV7-6,many,NA,TGTGCCAGCAGCTTAGGACAGTTAGAGACCCAGTACTTC,CASSLGQLETQYF
TRBJ2-1,TRBV20-1,many,NA,TGCAGTGCTAGAGACAGCCCAGAGGATAATGAGCAGTTCTTC,CSARDSPEDNEQFF
TRBJ1-4,TRBV2,many,NA,TGTGCCAGCAGTGAACGCCCCGGACAGTCAGTTTTT,CASSERPGQSVF
TRBJ2-3,TRBV6-2/TRBV6-3,NA,NA,TGTGCCAGCAGTTATCGCCCAGATACGCAGTATTTT,CASSYRPDTQYF
TRBJ1-1,TRBV18,NA,NA,TGTGCCAGCTCATTTAGGCCGGGAAAGAACACTGAAGCTTTCTTT,CASSFRPGKNTEAFF
TRBJ1-5,TRBV12-3/TRBV12-4,many,NA,TGTGCCAGCAGTTTAGGCTCGGGGGGATATCAGCCCCAGCATTTT,CASSLGSGGYQPQHF
TRBJ2-7,TRBV7-6,few,TRBD1,TGTGTCACCTTCCCAGGGGGCTTCGGTTACGAGCAGTACTTC,CVTFPGGFGYEQYF
TRBJ2-1,TRBV5-1,many,TRBD2,TGCGCCAGCAGACAGACTAGCGGGAAGGGCAATGAGCAGTTCTTC,CASRQTSGKGNEQFF
TRBJ2-1,TRBV3-1,many,NA,TGTGCCAGCAGCCAAGGTCAGGGAGGCACTGAGCAGTTCTTC,CASSQGQGGTEQFF
TRBJ2-3,TRBV6-5,many,TRBD2,TGTGCCAGCAGTTACGGGGGGGGAAGGCTGCGGTATTTT,CASSYGGGRLRYF
TRBJ2-3,TRBV12-3/TRBV12-4,many,TRBD2,TGTGCCAGCAGTCGGGAGGCCCGGGTTCTTGGTGATACGCAGTATTTT,CASSREARVLGDTQYF
TRBJ2-5,TRBV12-3/TRBV12-4,many,TRBD1,TGTGCCAGCAGTTCTCACCGGGGGGACAGGGAAGAGACCCAGTACTTC,CASSSHRGDREETQYF
TRBJ2-3,TRBV20-1,many,NA,TGCAGTGCTAGAGATCCCTACCTGACATTCACAGATACGCAGTATTTT,CSARDPYLTFTDTQYF
TRBJ1-1,TRBV29-1,many,NA,TGCAGCGTTGAACATCCCGGTTGGTTCCAGAACACTGAAGCTTTCTTT,CSVEHPGWFQNTEAFF
TRBJ2-3,TRBV28,medium-sized,NA,TGTGCCAGCAGTTCTCCAGGGGCCACAGATACGCAGTATTTT,CASSSPGATDTQYF
TRBJ2-3,TRBV20-1,few,TRBD2,TGCAGTGCCCCGACTAGCGGGGGATTTGGTACGCAGTATTTT,CSAPTSGGFGTQYF
TRBJ1-5,TRBV15,many,NA,TGTGCCACCAGCAGAGAAGATAGGACTAATCAGCCCCAGCATTTT,CATSREDRTNQPQHF
TRBJ1-3,TRBV15,many,NA,TGTGCCACCAGCAATACGCACTCTGGAAACACCATATATTTT,CATSNTHSGNTIYF
TRBJ2-7,TRBV20-1,many,NA,TGCAGTGCTAGAGACCGCGAGCAGTACTTC,CSARDREQYF
TRBJ2-5,TRBV20-1,many,NA,TGCAGTGGGATTCTGCGCCAAGAGACCCAGTACTTC,CSGILRQETQYF
TRBJ2-1,TRBV7-3,many,NA,TGTGCCAGCAGCTTCGACATGGGGGCCTACAATGAGCAGTTCTTC,CASSFDMGAYNEQFF
TRBJ2-7,TRBV10-3,many,NA,TGTGCCATCAGTGAAGGAGGGACCGAGCAGTACTTC,CAISEGGTEQYF